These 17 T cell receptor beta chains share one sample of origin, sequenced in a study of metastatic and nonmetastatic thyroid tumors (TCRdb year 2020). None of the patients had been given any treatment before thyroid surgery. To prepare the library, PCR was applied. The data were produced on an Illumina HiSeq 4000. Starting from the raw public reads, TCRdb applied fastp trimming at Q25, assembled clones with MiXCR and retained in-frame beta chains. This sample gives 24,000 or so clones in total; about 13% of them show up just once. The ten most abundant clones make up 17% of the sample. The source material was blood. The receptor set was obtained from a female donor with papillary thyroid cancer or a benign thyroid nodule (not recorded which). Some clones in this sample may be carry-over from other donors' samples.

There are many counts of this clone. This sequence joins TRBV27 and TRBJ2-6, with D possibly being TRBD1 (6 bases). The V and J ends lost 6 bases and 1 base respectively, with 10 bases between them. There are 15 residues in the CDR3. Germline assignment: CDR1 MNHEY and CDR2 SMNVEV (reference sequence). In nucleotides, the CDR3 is TGTGCCAGCAGCCTAGGGGGATCTGGGGCCAACGTCCTGACTTTC. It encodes CASSLGGSGANVLTF.

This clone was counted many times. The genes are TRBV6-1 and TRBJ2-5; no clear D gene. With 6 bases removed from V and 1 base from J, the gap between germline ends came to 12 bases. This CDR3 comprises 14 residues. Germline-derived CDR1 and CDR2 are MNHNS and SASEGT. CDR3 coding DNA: TGTGCCAGCAGAGAGACCCATACCCAAGAGACCCAGTACTTC. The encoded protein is CASRETHTQETQYF.

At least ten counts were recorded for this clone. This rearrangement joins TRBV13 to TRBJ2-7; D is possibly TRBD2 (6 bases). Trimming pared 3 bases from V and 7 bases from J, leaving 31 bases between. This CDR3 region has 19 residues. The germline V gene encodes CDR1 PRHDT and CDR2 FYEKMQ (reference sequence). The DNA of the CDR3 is TGTGCCAGCAGCTTCGGGACCCGGGGACTTGGGCTTGGGTCGTGGGAGCAGTACTTC. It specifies CASSFGTRGLGLGSWEQYF.

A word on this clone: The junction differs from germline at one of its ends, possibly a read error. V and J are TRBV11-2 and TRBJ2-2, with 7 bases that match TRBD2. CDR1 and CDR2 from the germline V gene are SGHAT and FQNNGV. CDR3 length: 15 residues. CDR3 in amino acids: CASSTSSGWTGELFF. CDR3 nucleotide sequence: TGTGCCAGCAGCACGTCTAGCGGTTGGACCGGTGAGCTGTTTTTT.

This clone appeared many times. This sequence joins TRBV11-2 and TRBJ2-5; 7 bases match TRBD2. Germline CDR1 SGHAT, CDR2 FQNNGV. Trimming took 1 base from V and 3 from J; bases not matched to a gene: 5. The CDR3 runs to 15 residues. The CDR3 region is CASSLVTSDKETQYF. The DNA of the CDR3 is TGTGCCAGCAGCTTAGTAACTAGCGATAAAGAGACCCAGTACTTC. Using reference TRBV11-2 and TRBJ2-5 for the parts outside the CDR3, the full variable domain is EAGVAQSPRYKIIEKRQSVAFWCNPISGHATLYWYQQILGQGPKLLIQFQNNGVVDDSQLPKDRFSAERLKGVDSTLKIQPAKLEDSAVYLCASSLVTSDKETQYFGPGTRLLVL.

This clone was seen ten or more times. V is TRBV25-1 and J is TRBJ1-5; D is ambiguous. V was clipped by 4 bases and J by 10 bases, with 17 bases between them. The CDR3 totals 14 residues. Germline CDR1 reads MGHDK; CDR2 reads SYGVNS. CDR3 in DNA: TGTGCCAGCAGTGTCCACGGGAGTGGTATACCCCAGCATTTT. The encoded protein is CASSVHGSGIPQHF.

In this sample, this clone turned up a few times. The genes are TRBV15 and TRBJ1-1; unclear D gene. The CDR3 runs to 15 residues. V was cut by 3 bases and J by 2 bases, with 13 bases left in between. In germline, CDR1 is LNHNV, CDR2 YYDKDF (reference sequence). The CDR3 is CATSSDAGANTEAFF. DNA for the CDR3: TGTGCCACCAGCAGTGACGCCGGAGCCAACACTGAAGCTTTCTTT.

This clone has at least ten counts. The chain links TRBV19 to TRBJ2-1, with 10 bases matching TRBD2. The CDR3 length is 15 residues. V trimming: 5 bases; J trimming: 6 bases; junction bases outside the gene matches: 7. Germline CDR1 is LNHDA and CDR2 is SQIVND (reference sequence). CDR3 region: CASSPSSGSINEQFF. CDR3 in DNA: TGTGCCAGTAGTCCATCTAGCGGGAGTATCAATGAGCAGTTCTTC. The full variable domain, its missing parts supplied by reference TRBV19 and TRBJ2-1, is DGGITQSPKYLFRKEGQNVTLSCEQNLNHDAMYWYRQDPGQGLRLIYYSQIVNDFQKGDIAEGYSVSREKKESFPLTVTSAQKNPTAFYLCASSPSSGSINEQFFGPGTRLTVL.

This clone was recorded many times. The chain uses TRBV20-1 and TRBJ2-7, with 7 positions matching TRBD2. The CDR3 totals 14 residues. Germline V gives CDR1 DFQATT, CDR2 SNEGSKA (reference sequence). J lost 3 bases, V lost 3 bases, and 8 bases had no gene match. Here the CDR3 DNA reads TGCAGTGCTAGTTCCGGACTAGGGGACTACGAGCAGTACTTC. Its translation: CSASSGLGDYEQYF.

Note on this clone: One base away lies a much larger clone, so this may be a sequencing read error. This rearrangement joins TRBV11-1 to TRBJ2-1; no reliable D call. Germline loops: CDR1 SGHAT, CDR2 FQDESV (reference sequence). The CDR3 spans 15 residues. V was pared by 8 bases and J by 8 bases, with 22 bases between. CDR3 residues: CASASQSGVFDEQFF. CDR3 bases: TGTGCCAGCGCCTCCCAGAGTGGAGTTTTTGATGAGCAGTTCTTC.

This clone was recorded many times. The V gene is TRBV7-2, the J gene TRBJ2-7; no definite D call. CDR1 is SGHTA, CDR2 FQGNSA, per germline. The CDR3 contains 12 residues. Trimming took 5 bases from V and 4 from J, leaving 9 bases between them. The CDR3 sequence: CASSVSVYEQYF. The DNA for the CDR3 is TGTGCCAGCAGCGTTTCTGTGTACGAGCAGTACTTC.

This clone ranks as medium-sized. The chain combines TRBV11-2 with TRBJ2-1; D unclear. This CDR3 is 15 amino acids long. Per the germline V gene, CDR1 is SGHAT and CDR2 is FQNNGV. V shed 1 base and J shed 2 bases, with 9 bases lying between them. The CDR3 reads CASSLGPAAYNEQFF. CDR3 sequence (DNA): TGTGCCAGCAGCTTAGGTCCGGCCGCCTACAATGAGCAGTTCTTC.

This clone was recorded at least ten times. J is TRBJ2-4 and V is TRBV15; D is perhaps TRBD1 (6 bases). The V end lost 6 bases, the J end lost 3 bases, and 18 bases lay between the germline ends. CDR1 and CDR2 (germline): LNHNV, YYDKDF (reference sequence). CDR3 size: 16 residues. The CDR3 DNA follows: TGTGCCACCAGACCGATCTCAGGGGAAGGCAAAAACATTCAGTACTTC. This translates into CATRPISGEGKNIQYF.

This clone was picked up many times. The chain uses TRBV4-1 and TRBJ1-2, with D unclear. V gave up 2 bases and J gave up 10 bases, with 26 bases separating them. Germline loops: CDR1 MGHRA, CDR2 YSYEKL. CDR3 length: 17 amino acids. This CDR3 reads CASSQLNMGFTDGVYTF. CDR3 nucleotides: TGCGCCAGCAGCCAACTAAACATGGGGTTTACCGACGGAGTCTACACCTTC.

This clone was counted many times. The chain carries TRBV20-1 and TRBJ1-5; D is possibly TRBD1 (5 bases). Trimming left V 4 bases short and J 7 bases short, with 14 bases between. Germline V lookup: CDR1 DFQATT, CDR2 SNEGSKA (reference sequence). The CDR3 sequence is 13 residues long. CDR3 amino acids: CSAILGGNQPQHF. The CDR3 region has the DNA TGCAGTGCTATATTGGGGGGTAACCAGCCCCAGCATTTT.

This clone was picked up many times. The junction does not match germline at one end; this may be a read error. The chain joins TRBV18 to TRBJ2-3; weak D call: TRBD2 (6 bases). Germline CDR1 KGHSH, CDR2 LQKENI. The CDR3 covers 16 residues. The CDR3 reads CASSPTSISSTDAQYF. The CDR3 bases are TGTGCCAGCTCACCAACTAGCATCTCTAGCACAGATGCGCAGTATTTT.

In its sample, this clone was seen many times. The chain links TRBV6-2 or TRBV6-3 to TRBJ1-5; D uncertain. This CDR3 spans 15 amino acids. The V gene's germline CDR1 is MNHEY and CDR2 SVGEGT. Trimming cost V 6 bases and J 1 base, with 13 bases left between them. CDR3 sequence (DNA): TGTGCCAGCAGGGACCCGGGGATAAGCAATCAGCCCCAGCATTTT. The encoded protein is CASRDPGISNQPQHF.